Below are 4 T cell receptor beta chains sequenced from a single sample in a study of neurological immune-mediated disorders. MiXCR was run by TCRdb on the 5' RACE reads, yielding one entry per CDR3 protein. Of 75,000 to 90,000 distinct CDR3 sequences listed, over 9% are singletons. Specimen: PBMCs. The receptors were sampled from a man in his forties or fifties in good health.

There are many counts of this clonotype. V usage is TRBV15 and J usage is TRBJ2-3, with D perhaps TRBD2 (5 bases). The V gene's germline CDR1 is LNHNV and CDR2 YYDKDF (reference sequence). V was pared by 3 bases and J by 7 bases, with 8 bases between. The CDR3 contains 12 residues. The CDR3 region has the DNA TGTGCCACCAGCAGCGGGGAGTATACGCAGTATTTT. Its protein is CATSSGEYTQYF.

The chain employs TRBV19 and TRBJ2-1; 8 bases line up with TRBD2. The length of the CDR3 is 14 residues. The germline V gene encodes CDR1 LNHDA and CDR2 SQIVND (reference sequence). J was trimmed by 6 bases and V by 5 bases; bases with no gene match: 6. CDR3 sequence reads: CASSLWTSSNEQFF. The CDR3 region has the DNA TGTGCCAGTAGTCTCTGGACTAGCTCCAATGAGCAGTTCTTC. Variable domain in full (rest from reference TRBV19 and TRBJ2-1): DGGITQSPKYLFRKEGQNVTLSCEQNLNHDAMYWYRQDPGQGLRLIYYSQIVNDFQKGDIAEGYSVSREKKESFPLTVTSAQKNPTAFYLCASSLWTSSNEQFFGPGTRLTVL.

This clonotype was seen repeatedly, ten times or more. J is TRBJ1-3 and V is TRBV7-2, with no clear D. V dropped 5 bases and J dropped 4 bases, with 6 bases sitting between them. The CDR3 totals 12 residues. CDR1 is SGHTA and CDR2 is FQGNSA in the germline V gene. CDR3 coding DNA: TGTGCCAGCAGCCTAAGGGGAAACACCATATATTTT. Protein: CASSLRGNTIYF. Together with reference TRBV7-2 and TRBJ1-3, the CDR3 gives the full variable domain: GAGVSQSPSNKVTEKGKDVELRCDPISGHTALYWYRQSLGQGLEFLIYFQGNSAPDKSGLPSDRFSAERTGGSVSTLTIQRTQQEDSAVYLCASSLRGNTIYFGEGSWLTVV.

At least ten counts were recorded for this clonotype. The chain uses TRBV29-1 and TRBJ2-1; possibly TRBD2 for D (6 bases). Trimming left V 5 bases short and J 5 bases short, with 25 bases between. Germline CDR1 is SQVTM and CDR2 is ANQGSEA. This CDR3 spans 17 amino acids. The DNA for the CDR3 is TGCAGCGTTCGGGCGGGCGACGTGGGGGGTGGACACAATGAGCAGTTCTTC. Translating gives CSVRAGDVGGGHNEQFF.